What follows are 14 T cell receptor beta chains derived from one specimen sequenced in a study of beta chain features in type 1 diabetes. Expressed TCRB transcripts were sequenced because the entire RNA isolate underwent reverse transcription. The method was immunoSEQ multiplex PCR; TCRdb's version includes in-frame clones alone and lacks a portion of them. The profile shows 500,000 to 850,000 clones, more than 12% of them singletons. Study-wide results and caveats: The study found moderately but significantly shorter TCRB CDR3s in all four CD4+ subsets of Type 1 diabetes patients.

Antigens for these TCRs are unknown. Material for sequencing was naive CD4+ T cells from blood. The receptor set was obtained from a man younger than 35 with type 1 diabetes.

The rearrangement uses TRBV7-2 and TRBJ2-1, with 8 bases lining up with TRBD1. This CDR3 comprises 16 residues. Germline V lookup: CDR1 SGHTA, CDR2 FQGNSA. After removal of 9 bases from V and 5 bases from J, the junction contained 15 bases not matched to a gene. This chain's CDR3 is CASSFQWTGYDNEQFF. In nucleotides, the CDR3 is TGTGCCAGTTCCTTCCAATGGACAGGGTACGACAATGAGCAGTTCTTC.

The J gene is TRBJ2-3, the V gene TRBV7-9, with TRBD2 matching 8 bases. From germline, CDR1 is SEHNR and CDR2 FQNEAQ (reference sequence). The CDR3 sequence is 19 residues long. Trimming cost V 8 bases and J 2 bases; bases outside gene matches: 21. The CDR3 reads CASPPDPEERGPNTDTQYF. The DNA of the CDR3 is TGTGCCAGCCCACCCGACCCGGAGGAGCGGGGGCCTAACACAGATACGCAGTATTTT.

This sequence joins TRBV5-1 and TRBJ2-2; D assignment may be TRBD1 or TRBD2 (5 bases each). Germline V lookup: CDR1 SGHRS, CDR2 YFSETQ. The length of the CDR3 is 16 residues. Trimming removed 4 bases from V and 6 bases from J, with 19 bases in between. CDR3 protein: CASSPVGVSSSGELFF. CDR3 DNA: TGCGCCAGCAGCCCGGTGGGGGTTTCGAGTTCCGGGGAGCTGTTTTTT.

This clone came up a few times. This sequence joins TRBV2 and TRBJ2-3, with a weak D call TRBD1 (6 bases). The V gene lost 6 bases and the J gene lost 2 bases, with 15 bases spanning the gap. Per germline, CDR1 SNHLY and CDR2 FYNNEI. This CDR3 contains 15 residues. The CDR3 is CASSLRGVFTDTQYF. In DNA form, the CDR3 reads TGTGCCAGCAGCCTCAGGGGCGTTTTCACAGATACGCAGTATTTT.

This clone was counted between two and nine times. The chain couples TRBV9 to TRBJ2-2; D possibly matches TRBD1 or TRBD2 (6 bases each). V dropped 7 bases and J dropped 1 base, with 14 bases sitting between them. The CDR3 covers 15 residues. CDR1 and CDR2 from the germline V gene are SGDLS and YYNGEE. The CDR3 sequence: CASGGTRRNTGELFF. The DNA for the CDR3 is TGTGCCAGCGGCGGGACAAGGAGGAACACCGGGGAGCTGTTTTTT.

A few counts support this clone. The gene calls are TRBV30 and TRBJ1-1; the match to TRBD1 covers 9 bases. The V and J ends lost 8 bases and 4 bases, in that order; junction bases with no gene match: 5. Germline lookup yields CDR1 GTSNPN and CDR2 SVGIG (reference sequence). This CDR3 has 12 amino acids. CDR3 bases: TGTGCCCTCACAGGGGGCGGCACTGAAGCTTTCTTT. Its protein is CALTGGGTEAFF.

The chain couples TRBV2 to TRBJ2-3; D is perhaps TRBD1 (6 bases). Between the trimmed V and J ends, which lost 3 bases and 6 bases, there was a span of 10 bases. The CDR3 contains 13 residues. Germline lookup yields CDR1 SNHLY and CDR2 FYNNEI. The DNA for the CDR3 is TGTGCCAGCAGTGATGGGGGCTGGGATACGCAGTATTTT. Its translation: CASSDGGWDTQYF.

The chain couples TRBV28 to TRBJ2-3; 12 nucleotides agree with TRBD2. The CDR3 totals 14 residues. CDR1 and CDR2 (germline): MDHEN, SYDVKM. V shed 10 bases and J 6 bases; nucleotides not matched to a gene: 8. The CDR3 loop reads CATGLAGLGDTQYF. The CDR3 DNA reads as TGTGCCACAGGACTAGCGGGACTAGGGGATACGCAGTATTTT.

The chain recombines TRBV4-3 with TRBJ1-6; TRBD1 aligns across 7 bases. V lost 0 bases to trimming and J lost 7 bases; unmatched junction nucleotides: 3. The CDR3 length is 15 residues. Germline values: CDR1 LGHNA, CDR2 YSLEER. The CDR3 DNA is TGCGCCAGCAGCCAAGAGACAGGGCGGAATTCACCCCTCCACTTT. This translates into CASSQETGRNSPLHF.

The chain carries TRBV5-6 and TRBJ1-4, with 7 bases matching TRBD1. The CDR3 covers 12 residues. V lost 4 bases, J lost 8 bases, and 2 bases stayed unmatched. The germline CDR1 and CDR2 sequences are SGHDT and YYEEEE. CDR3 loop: CASSGTDEKLFF. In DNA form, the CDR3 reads TGTGCCAGCAGCGGGACAGACGAAAAACTGTTTTTT.

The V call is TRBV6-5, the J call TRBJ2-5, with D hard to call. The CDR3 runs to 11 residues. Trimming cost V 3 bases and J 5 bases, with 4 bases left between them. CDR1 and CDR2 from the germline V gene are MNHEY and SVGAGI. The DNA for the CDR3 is TGTGCCAGCAGTTATGCTGAGACCCAGTACTTC. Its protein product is CASSYAETQYF.

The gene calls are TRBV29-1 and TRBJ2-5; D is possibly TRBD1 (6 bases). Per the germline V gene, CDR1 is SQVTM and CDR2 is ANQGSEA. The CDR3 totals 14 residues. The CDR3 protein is CSTTGFRYQETQYF. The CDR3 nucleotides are TGCAGTACCACAGGGTTTCGGTACCAAGAGACCCAGTACTTC. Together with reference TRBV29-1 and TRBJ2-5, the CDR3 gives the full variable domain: SAVISQKPSRDICQRGTSLTIQCQVDSQVTMMFWYRQQPGQSLTLIATANQGSEATYESGFVIDKFPISRPNLTFSTLTVSNMSPEDSSIYLCSTTGFRYQETQYFGPGTRLLVL.

The CDR3 nucleotides read TGTGCCAGCAGCTTGCGGACAAGTCTCGCATACGAGCAGTACTTC. Protein: CASSLRTSLAYEQYF. This chain links TRBV5-4 with TRBJ2-7; D is possibly TRBD1 (5 bases). Germline values: CDR1 SGHNT, CDR2 YYREEE (reference sequence). The CDR3 covers 15 residues. Trimming took off 1 base at V and 4 bases at J, with 15 bases between the two ends.

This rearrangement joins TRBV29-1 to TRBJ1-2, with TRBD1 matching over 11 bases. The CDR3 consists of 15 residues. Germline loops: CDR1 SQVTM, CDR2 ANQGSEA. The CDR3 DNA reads TGCGGAGGCATCGGGACAGGGGGTCGAGGAAGGGGCTACACCTTC. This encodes CGGIGTGGRGRGYTF. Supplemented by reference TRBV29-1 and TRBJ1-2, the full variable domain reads SAVISQKPSRDICQRGTSLTIQCQVDSQVTMMFWYRQQPGQSLTLIATANQGSEATYESGFVIDKFPISRPNLTFSTLTVSNMSPEDSSIYLCGGIGTGGRGRGYTFGSGTRLTVV.